The clone carrying this T cell receptor (beta chain) came up many times. TCRdb reprocessed the 5' RACE reads with MiXCR, giving one entry per CDR3 protein. The table records approximately 66,000 distinct CDR3 sequences, roughly 5.9% of them present only once. This sample is drawn from a study of spatial heterogeneity in lung cancer. The CDR3 sequence is 15 residues long. Trimming cost V 6 bases and J 8 bases; bases outside gene matches: 8. Germline-derived CDR1 and CDR2 are MDHEN and SYDVKM. The time point: sample taken at primary tumor resection. This clonotype originated in a female donor with early-stage non-small cell lung cancer. This chain links TRBV28 with TRBJ1-6; TRBD1 aligns across 9 bases. Sequencing used PBMCs, obtained at surgery. The CDR3 DNA follows: TGTGCCAGCAGCCCTCCCGGGACAGGGTATTCACCCCTCCACTTT. The encoded protein is CASSPPGTGYSPLHF.